The 28 T cell receptor beta chains presented below share a single source sample, sequenced in a study of T cells after posttransplantation cyclophosphamide. Libraries were prepared by immunoSEQ multiplex PCR; TCRdb keeps only in-frame clonotypes and omits some of them. The sample yields approximately 5,400 clones, 94% seen once. What was sequenced was CD4+ T cells sorted from bone marrow. All receptors come from a woman aged 60 to 75 in good health, CMV-negative, and a related stem cell transplant donor.

The V call is TRBV6-5, the J call TRBJ1-5; 7 nucleotides align to TRBD1. This CDR3 has 15 amino acids. Germline CDR1 MNHEY, CDR2 SVGAGI. The V and J ends lost 2 bases and 2 bases, in that order; junction bases with no gene match: 3. CDR3: CASSYRGLGNQPQHF. The CDR3 region has the DNA TGTGCCAGCAGTTACAGGGGGCTTGGCAATCAGCCCCAGCATTTT.

The V gene is TRBV27, the J gene TRBJ2-1, with 7 positions matching TRBD2. This CDR3 comprises 15 residues. Trimming took 8 bases from V and 7 from J; bases not matched to a gene: 14. Germline V lookup: CDR1 MNHEY, CDR2 SMNVEV (reference sequence). In nucleotides, the CDR3 is TGTGCCAGCCGGAAAGCGGGGTTGGGTATAAATGAGCAGTTCTTC. Translation gives CASRKAGLGINEQFF.

The V and J genes are TRBV6-1 and TRBJ1-5; TRBD1 matches 9 bases. CDR1 MNHNS and CDR2 SASEGT come from the germline V gene. The CDR3 is made up of 16 amino acids. With 4 bases clipped from V and 2 bases from J, the junction kept 6 bases outside the gene matches. CDR3 bases: TGTGCCAGCAGTGGTAGGACAGGGGCCCGCAATCAGCCCCAGCATTTT. Its protein is CASSGRTGARNQPQHF.

The DNA for the CDR3 is TGTGCCAGCAGCTTGGTGCGGGGAGCTGGCTACACCTTC. Translating it yields CASSLVRGAGYTF. The chain combines TRBV5-6 with TRBJ1-2; no clear D gene. V dropped 0 bases and J dropped 7 bases, with 10 bases sitting between them. The CDR3 sequence is 13 residues long. Germline-derived CDR1 and CDR2 are SGHDT and YYEEEE.

This clone was picked up a small number of times. The rearrangement links TRBV25-1 to TRBJ2-5; 10 nucleotides match TRBD2. J was trimmed by 4 bases and V by 3 bases; bases with no gene match: 11. The germline CDR1 and CDR2 sequences are MGHDK and SYGVNS. The CDR3 runs to 17 residues. CDR3 nucleotides: TGTGCCAGCAGTGATGGTGGAGCGGGAGGGCCGAGAGAGACCCAGTACTTC. Protein: CASSDGGAGGPRETQYF.

The CDR3 loop reads CASSIRLGVGELFF. The CDR3 DNA reads as TGTGCCAGTAGTATACGTCTAGGGGTCGGGGAGCTGTTTTTT. The V call is TRBV19, the J call TRBJ2-2, with TRBD1 as a possible D gene (5 bases). The CDR3 extends over 14 amino acids. The V gene's germline CDR1 is LNHDA and CDR2 SQIVND (reference sequence). V lost 2 bases and J 7 bases, leaving 11 bases between the germline ends.

The rearrangement uses TRBV6-6 and TRBJ2-3; unclear D gene. CDR1 and CDR2 from the germline V gene are MNHNY and SVGAGI (reference sequence). The CDR3 loop spans 16 amino acids. The V and J ends lost 6 bases and 4 bases respectively, with 20 bases between them. In nucleotides, the CDR3 is TGTGCCAGCAGAAAGGCCGAATGGGCGTCTCCAGATACGCAGTATTTT. This codes for CASRKAEWASPDTQYF.

V usage is TRBV9 and J usage is TRBJ2-3; 8 positions agree with TRBD2. Germline CDR1 reads SGDLS; CDR2 reads YYNGEE. There are 17 residues in the CDR3. V was clipped by 4 bases and J by 2 bases; unmatched bases: 12. CDR3 region: CASSLYRTSSNTDTQYF. The CDR3, as DNA: TGTGCCAGCAGCTTATACCGGACTAGCAGCAACACAGATACGCAGTATTTT.

The J gene is TRBJ2-1, the V gene TRBV5-1; maybe TRBD2 (7 bases). Deletions cut 0 bases from V and 9 bases from J, with 10 bases between. The CDR3 extends over 13 amino acids. The germline V gene has CDR1 SGHRS and CDR2 YFSETQ. CDR3 sequence (DNA): TGCGCCAGCAGCTTGGCAAGGGGGGGTGAGCAGTTCTTC. Translation gives CASSLARGGEQFF.

The chain combines TRBV2 with TRBJ1-5; D might be TRBD1 (6 bases). In germline, CDR1 is SNHLY, CDR2 FYNNEI. The V and J ends lost 5 bases and 6 bases respectively, with 14 bases between them. CDR3 length equals 14 residues. As DNA, the CDR3 is TGTGCCAGCAGTTGGGACACCACTCTTCAGCCCCAGCATTTT. Translation gives CASSWDTTLQPQHF.

The rearrangement links TRBV6-6 to TRBJ2-1; 10 nucleotides agree with TRBD2. V lost 8 bases and J lost 4; bases outside the gene matches: 5. CDR1 and CDR2 from the germline V gene are MNHNY and SVGAGI (reference sequence). This CDR3 spans 14 amino acids. CDR3 nucleotides: TGTGCCAGCCGTTGGACTAGCGGTTACAATGAGCAGTTCTTC. Encoded protein: CASRWTSGYNEQFF.

The gene calls are TRBV19 and TRBJ1-2, with D maybe TRBD1 (6 bases). CDR3 length equals 14 residues. Trimming pared 0 bases from V and 4 bases from J, leaving 9 bases between. Germline V CDR1 and CDR2: LNHDA, SQIVND (reference sequence). CDR3 nucleotides: TGTGCCAGTAGTATAGATGCGGGGGCCTATGGCTACACCTTC. Translation gives CASSIDAGAYGYTF.

The chain joins TRBV6-5 to TRBJ1-2; tentative D call: TRBD1 (6 bases). CDR3 length: 12 amino acids. Germline loops: CDR1 MNHEY, CDR2 SVGAGI. V was shortened by 7 bases and J by 1 base, with 7 bases between the two germline ends. The CDR3, as DNA: TGTGCCAGCAAGGGACATAACTATGGCTACACCTTC. This translates into CASKGHNYGYTF.

CDR3 loop: CASRTTGNWLNNSPLHF. The CDR3 coding sequence is TGTGCCAGTAGGACCACAGGGAATTGGCTTAATAATTCACCCCTCCACTTT. The chain combines TRBV19 with TRBJ1-6; a possible D gene is TRBD1 (6 bases). CDR3 length equals 17 residues. Germline CDR1 is LNHDA and CDR2 is SQIVND (reference sequence). The V end was cut by 6 bases, the J end by 5 bases, with 20 bases between.

The chain carries TRBV6-5 and TRBJ2-7; 13 nucleotides align to TRBD2. Germline values: CDR1 MNHEY, CDR2 SVGAGI. V gave up 0 bases and J gave up 7 bases; unmatched junction bases: 3. This CDR3 spans 15 amino acids. The CDR3 nucleotides read TGTGCCAGCAGTTACTCGACTAGCGGGAGGAGGGAGCAGTACTTC. Protein: CASSYSTSGRREQYF.

This chain uses TRBV9 with TRBJ2-7; TRBD2 might be the D (6 bases). Germline CDR1 and CDR2: SGDLS and YYNGEE. V was pared by 0 bases and J by 6 bases, with 13 bases between. The CDR3 runs to 14 residues. The CDR3 protein is CASSVAPTSPEQYF. The CDR3 coding sequence is TGTGCCAGCAGCGTAGCTCCGACTAGTCCCGAGCAGTACTTC.

The V call is TRBV6-5, the J call TRBJ2-7; TRBD2 matches 9 bases. Germline trimming cut 2 bases from V and 5 bases from J; bases unmatched to any gene: 4. CDR3 size: 14 residues. CDR1 and CDR2 from the germline V gene are MNHEY and SVGAGI. DNA for the CDR3: TGTGCCAGCAGTTACGGTAGCGGGAGCCACGAGCAGTACTTC. Protein: CASSYGSGSHEQYF.

The J gene is TRBJ2-1, the V gene TRBV5-5; D is ambiguous. Trimming removed 0 bases from V and 9 bases from J, with 4 bases in between. CDR3 size: 11 residues. Germline CDR1 SGHKS, CDR2 YYEKEE (reference sequence). Here the CDR3 reads CASSLAGEQFF. In nucleotides, the CDR3 is TGTGCCAGCAGCTTGGCGGGTGAGCAGTTCTTC.

This chain connects TRBV20-1 to TRBJ2-4, with D possibly matching TRBD1 (6 bases). CDR1 is DFQATT and CDR2 is SNEGSKA in the germline V gene (reference sequence). The CDR3 covers 11 residues. V was cut by 6 bases and J by 11 bases, with 14 bases left in between. The CDR3 region has the DNA TGCAGTGCCACCAGGGGTGAGGTTCAGTACTTC. It is translated as CSATRGEVQYF.

The gene calls are TRBV28 and TRBJ2-7; TRBD1 is a possible D gene (5 bases). The germline V and J ends were trimmed by 4 bases and 4 bases, with 11 bases remaining between them. Germline V gene lookup returns CDR1 MDHEN and CDR2 SYDVKM. The CDR3 contains 13 residues. The CDR3 spells CASSSYRLYEQYV. The CDR3 bases are TGTGCCAGCAGTTCCTACAGGTTATACGAGCAGTACGTC.

V and J are TRBV7-9 and TRBJ2-7; maybe TRBD2 (5 bases). This CDR3 has 16 amino acids. Germline V lookup: CDR1 SEHNR, CDR2 FQNEAQ (reference sequence). V was pared by 5 bases and J by 0 bases, with 17 bases between. The chain's CDR3 is CASSPIIGVPSYEQYF. DNA of the CDR3: TGTGCCAGCAGCCCAATAATCGGGGTCCCCTCCTACGAGCAGTACTTC.

This chain uses TRBV23-1 with TRBJ1-5; 7 nucleotides align to TRBD1. TRBV23-1 is known as an ORF, though its function is uncertain. The CDR3 consists of 16 residues. The J segment lost 7 bases and the V segment lost 3 bases, leaving 12 bases of the junction unmatched. In nucleotides, the CDR3 is TGCGCCAGCAGTCACCCCGGGACAGCAGGCAGGCAGCCCCAGCATTTT. Translating gives CASSHPGTAGRQPQHF.

The rearrangement links TRBV28 to TRBJ2-1; weak D call: TRBD1 (5 bases). Deletions cut 1 base from V and 2 bases from J, with 9 bases between. From germline, CDR1 is MDHEN and CDR2 SYDVKM. The CDR3 contains 15 residues. The CDR3 reads CASSLLAGTYNEQFF. In DNA form, the CDR3 reads TGTGCCAGCAGTTTATTGGCAGGGACCTACAATGAGCAGTTCTTC.

V usage is TRBV30 and J usage is TRBJ2-3; no clear D gene. This CDR3 is built from 13 residues. V lost 3 bases, J lost 3 bases, and 10 bases lay in between. The germline CDR1 and CDR2 sequences are GTSNPN and SVGIG (reference sequence). The DNA for the CDR3 is TGTGCCTGGAGGGAGAAAATTACAGATACGCAGTATTTT. This encodes CAWREKITDTQYF.

J is TRBJ2-6 and V is TRBV30; D not resolved. CDR3 length: 15 amino acids. CDR1 and CDR2 (germline): GTSNPN, SVGIG (reference sequence). Trimming cost V 2 bases and J 0 bases, with 8 bases left between them. The CDR3 sequence: CAWSRRISGANVLTF. CDR3 bases: TGTGCCTGGAGTCGGAGAATCTCTGGGGCCAACGTCCTGACTTTC.

V and J are TRBV29-1 and TRBJ2-7, with TRBD2 identical over 9 bases. There are 14 residues in the CDR3. Germline CDR1 reads SQVTM; CDR2 reads ANQGSEA. The V gene end was trimmed by 4 bases and the J gene end by 4 bases; junction bases not matched to a gene: 8. The CDR3 here is CSVGGSGSLYEQYF. As DNA, the CDR3 is TGCAGCGTTGGAGGTAGCGGGAGCCTTTACGAGCAGTACTTC.

The J gene is TRBJ2-5, the V gene TRBV15; tentative D call: TRBD2 (7 bases). V was trimmed by 2 bases and J by 7 bases, leaving 17 bases between them. The CDR3 runs 15 residues. Germline lookup yields CDR1 LNHNV and CDR2 YYDKDF (reference sequence). CDR3 loop: CATSRIYGEGGTQYF. The DNA for the CDR3 is TGTGCCACCAGCAGAATTTACGGGGAGGGGGGGACCCAGTACTTC.

This sequence joins TRBV7-8 and TRBJ2-7, with D hard to call. Germline values: CDR1 SGHVS, CDR2 FQNEAQ. The CDR3 is 13 residues long. The V gene lost 5 bases and the J gene lost 6 bases, with 14 bases spanning the gap. The CDR3 loop reads CASSPSNGLEQYF. CDR3 nucleotides: TGTGCCAGCAGCCCCTCGAATGGCCTCGAGCAGTACTTC.